Following are 16 T cell receptor beta chains from one sample sequenced in a study of T cell repertoires in cytomegalovirus infection. In TCRdb, the reads were re-called with MiXCR into one record per CDR3 protein. The repertoire consists of tens of thousands of distinct CDR3 sequences, with around 18% occurring once and the leading ten covering more than 55%. No cognate antigen is known for these TCRs. Sequenced material: CD8+ T cells from cultured PBMCs, taken from culture after CMV antigen stimulation. These receptors all stem from a human donor in good health (CMV status not recorded). Some clones in this sample may be carry-over from other donors' samples.

This chain connects TRBV7-6 to TRBJ2-1; TRBD2 aligns across 8 bases. After removal of 4 bases from V and 7 bases from J, the junction contained 18 bases not matched to a gene. Germline lookup yields CDR1 SGHVS and CDR2 FNYEAQ. The CDR3 consists of 18 residues. CDR3 sequence (DNA): TGTGCCAGCAGCTCCGAGCCAGGGGCTATAGCGGGATCGAATGAGCAGTTCTTC. As protein: CASSSEPGAIAGSNEQFF.

The rearrangement joins TRBV7-9 to TRBJ2-7, with 7 bases matching TRBD1. Per germline, CDR1 SEHNR and CDR2 FQNEAQ (reference sequence). J was trimmed by 3 bases and V by 9 bases; bases with no gene match: 8. This CDR3 region has 13 residues. Here the CDR3 reads CASLGTAHYEQYF. DNA of the CDR3: TGTGCCAGTCTCGGGACAGCCCACTACGAGCAGTACTTC.

The chain carries TRBV12-3 or TRBV12-4 and TRBJ2-3, with a weak D call TRBD2 (6 bases). V lost 5 bases and J lost 0, with 15 bases in between. The CDR3 contains 16 residues. The CDR3 reads CASSPRRAGSTDTQYF. DNA for the CDR3: TGTGCCAGCAGTCCCAGGAGGGCCGGTAGCACAGATACGCAGTATTTT.

The sample holds a few counts of this clonotype. The rearrangement uses TRBV27 and TRBJ2-7; 9 bases map to TRBD2. The V gene's germline CDR1 is MNHEY and CDR2 SMNVEV (reference sequence). V was clipped by 3 bases and J by 0 bases; unmatched bases: 0. The CDR3 runs 14 residues. This chain's CDR3 is CASSFSGSSYEQYF. CDR3 bases: TGTGCCAGCAGTTTTAGCGGGAGCTCCTACGAGCAGTACTTC.

V gene TRBV11-2 combines with J gene TRBJ2-3, with D perhaps matching TRBD2 (6 bases). This CDR3 has 18 residues. Germline assignment: CDR1 SGHAT and CDR2 FQNNGV. The V gene lost 1 base and the J gene lost 2 bases, with 19 bases spanning the gap. The CDR3 nucleotides read TGTGCCAGCAGCTTAGTTATGGTGCGGAGGGGTTCCACAGATACGCAGTATTTT. Encoded protein: CASSLVMVRRGSTDTQYF.

This chain links TRBV7-2 with TRBJ2-5; either TRBD1 or TRBD2 may supply D (5 bases each). CDR1 and CDR2 from the germline V gene are SGHTA and FQGNSA. Trimming removed 3 bases at V and 4 bases at J, with 9 bases between. CDR3 size: 13 residues. The CDR3, as DNA: TGTGCCAGCAGCTTTGTGGGGGTAGAGACCCAGTACTTC. Encoded protein: CASSFVGVETQYF.

This clonotype appeared a few times. J is TRBJ2-7 and V is TRBV12-3 or TRBV12-4, with D unclear. The CDR3 covers 12 residues. The germline V and J ends were trimmed by 8 bases and 1 base, with 9 bases remaining between them. The CDR3 here is CASGVVSYEQYF. The CDR3 DNA follows: TGTGCCAGCGGGGTAGTGTCCTACGAGCAGTACTTC.

This clonotype was counted a single time. This chain uses TRBV20-1 with TRBJ2-7; a weak D match, TRBD2 (5 bases). The CDR3 extends over 20 amino acids. Per the germline V gene, CDR1 is DFQATT and CDR2 is SNEGSKA (reference sequence). The CDR3 DNA follows: TGCAGCGTACTGCCGCGACTCCCACAGAAATCCCGGGTGTTTACGGGGGAGCAGTACTTC. Translated, it gives CSVLPRLPQKSRVFTGEQYF.

CDR3 in DNA: TGCGCCAGCAGCTTGGCGGGACTAGCGGGAGGCTCTCAGGAGCAGTTCTTC. Amino acid sequence: CASSLAGLAGGSQEQFF. The chain is built from TRBV5-1 and TRBJ2-1; 15 bases match TRBD2. Trimming removed 0 bases from V and 10 bases from J; junction bases left unmatched: 8. The length of the CDR3 is 17 residues. Looked up from germline, CDR1 is SGHRS and CDR2 is YFSETQ.

This sequence joins TRBV6-5 and TRBJ2-1; 11 positions match TRBD2. The CDR3 has 15 amino acids. V lost 3 bases and J lost 9; bases outside the gene matches: 7. In germline, CDR1 is MNHEY, CDR2 SVGAGI. The CDR3 sequence: CASSYKASGRSEQFF. CDR3 DNA sequence: TGTGCCAGCAGTTATAAGGCTAGCGGGAGGTCTGAGCAGTTCTTC.

V usage is TRBV7-9 and J usage is TRBJ2-5; D is unresolved. Trimming cost V 0 bases and J 3 bases, with 5 bases left between them. In germline, CDR1 is SEHNR, CDR2 FQNEAQ (reference sequence). CDR3 length: 13 residues. The CDR3 loop is CASSLAGKETQYF. CDR3 DNA sequence: TGTGCCAGCAGCTTAGCGGGGAAAGAGACCCAGTACTTC.

The J gene is TRBJ2-3, the V gene TRBV27; no reliable D call. The CDR3 is made up of 11 amino acids. Trimming cost V 1 base and J 9 bases, with 5 bases left between them. Per germline, CDR1 MNHEY and CDR2 SMNVEV (reference sequence). The chain's CDR3 is CASSLYDTQYF. CDR3 sequence (DNA): TGTGCCAGCAGTTTATACGACACGCAGTATTTT.

This clonotype was picked up one time. CDR3 amino acids: CASSSSGRHSGNTIYF. In DNA, the CDR3 is TGTGCCAGCAGCTCAAGTGGCAGACACTCTGGAAACACCATATATTTT. The chain links TRBV9 to TRBJ1-3, with D uncertain. The CDR3 extends over 16 amino acids. V lost 4 bases and J lost 0, with 14 bases in between. CDR1 is SGDLS, CDR2 YYNGEE, per germline.

The chain recombines TRBV7-8 with TRBJ2-7; 12 bases line up with TRBD1. Trimming at V came to 5 bases and at J to 5 bases, leaving 13 bases not matched to a gene. This CDR3 is built from 17 residues. The germline CDR1 and CDR2 sequences are SGHVS and FQNEAQ. Written as DNA, the CDR3 is TGTGCCAGCAGCCACCTTTTGGACGGGACAGGGGGCAACGAGCAGTACTTC. Its translation is CASSHLLDGTGGNEQYF. Full variable domain (rest looked up from reference TRBV7-8 and TRBJ2-7): GAGVSQSPRYKVAKRGQDVALRCDPISGHVSLFWYQQALGQGPEFLTYFQNEAQLDKSGLPSDRFFAERPEGSVSTLKIQRTQQEDSAVYLCASSHLLDGTGGNEQYFGPGTRLTVT.

On this clonotype: The junction and the germline gene differ at one end; a read error may be behind it. The CDR3 DNA reads TGTGCCAGCAGCCTAGCGGCGAGCACCTCCTACAATGAGCAGTTCTTC. Encoded protein: CASSLAASTSYNEQFF. The rearrangement joins TRBV7-2 to TRBJ2-1, with TRBD2 identical over 7 bases. This CDR3 has 16 amino acids. Germline V CDR1 and CDR2: SGHTA, FQGNSA.

This clonotype was seen more than once but under ten times. The chain uses TRBV7-9 and TRBJ2-7, with 9 bases aligning to TRBD1. Germline assignment: CDR1 SEHNR and CDR2 FQNEAQ (reference sequence). The CDR3 length is 18 residues. Trimming removed 2 bases from V and 2 bases from J; junction bases left unmatched: 13. The CDR3 DNA is TGTGCCAGCAGCTTACCTTTAACTCCGGACAGGGGACCCTACGAGCAGTACTTC. Translated: CASSLPLTPDRGPYEQYF.